The 7 T cell receptor beta chains presented below share a single source sample, sequenced in a study of T-cell reconstitution after alpha-beta-depleted transplantation in children. Unique molecular identifiers were used to barcode this TCRbeta library. TCRdb reprocessed the PCR reads via MiXCR and lists one record per CDR3 protein. Among about 240,000 distinct CDR3 sequences listed, about 23% were seen once. Sequenced material: PBMCs, taken before TCRalphabeta/CD19-depleted stem cell transplant. The receptors stem from a girl aged 2-10 years with Fanconi anemia, due to receive a stem cell transplant.

This clonotype was seen many times. DNA of the CDR3: TGCAGCTCCCTACTAGCGGGCACCGGGGAGCTGTTTTTT. This codes for CSSLLAGTGELFF. The chain combines TRBV29-1 with TRBJ2-2; 9 nucleotides line up with TRBD2. This CDR3 has 13 amino acids. Germline V gene lookup returns CDR1 SQVTM and CDR2 ANQGSEA. The trim removed 8 bases at V and 4 bases at J, leaving 5 bases unmatched.

The rearrangement uses TRBV4-1 and TRBJ2-3, with TRBD1 matching 10 bases. J lost 5 bases, V lost 1 base, and 12 bases had no gene match. There are 18 residues in the CDR3. Germline lookup yields CDR1 MGHRA and CDR2 YSYEKL. The CDR3: CASSQANPGQGSRDTQYF. The CDR3 nucleotides read TGCGCCAGCAGCCAAGCGAACCCGGGACAGGGGTCGAGAGATACGCAGTATTTT.

The chain combines TRBV28 with TRBJ1-4; TRBD1 agrees at 8 bases. This CDR3 comprises 14 residues. Germline-derived CDR1 and CDR2 are MDHEN and SYDVKM. Trimming took 8 bases from V and 8 from J; bases not matched to a gene: 10. CDR3 loop: CASSRWTGREKLFF. CDR3 bases: TGTGCCAGCTCGAGGTGGACAGGGAGGGAAAAACTGTTTTTT.

Ten or more counts support this clonotype. This chain connects TRBV28 to TRBJ1-5; 9 bases match TRBD1. Trimming cost V 5 bases and J 1 base; bases outside gene matches: 3. The germline CDR1 and CDR2 sequences are MDHEN and SYDVKM. CDR3 length equals 15 residues. The CDR3 DNA follows: TGTGCCAGCAGTAAACAGGGGGCCAGCAATCAGCCCCAGCATTTT. Translation gives CASSKQGASNQPQHF.

This clonotype came up many times. This chain connects TRBV10-3 to TRBJ2-3; TRBD2 matches at 7 bases. V was clipped by 0 bases and J by 10 bases; unmatched bases: 16. Germline V CDR1 and CDR2: ENHRY, SYGVKD. The CDR3 contains 17 residues. In DNA, the CDR3 is TGTGCCATCAGTGAGTCAACCAGAGGGAGGGGACCTCTATCGCAGTATTTT. It specifies CAISESTRGRGPLSQYF.

The sample holds many counts of this clonotype. J is TRBJ2-3 and V is TRBV20-1; D is perhaps TRBD2 (6 bases). Germline V gene sequence: CDR1 DFQATT, CDR2 SNEGSKA (reference sequence). CDR3 length: 15 residues. The V and J ends lost 3 bases and 2 bases respectively, with 15 bases between them. CDR3 sequence (DNA): TGCAGTGCTAGTAAGGGCGGGATTTTCACAGATACGCAGTATTTT. It is translated as CSASKGGIFTDTQYF.

In its sample, this clonotype was seen many times. V is TRBV6-5 and J is TRBJ2-1; 10 bases line up with TRBD2. This CDR3 is 12 amino acids long. The trim removed 5 bases at V and 15 bases at J, leaving 7 bases unmatched. CDR1 and CDR2 (germline): MNHEY, SVGAGI. This CDR3 is CASSRTGTSVFF. The DNA of the CDR3 is TGTGCCAGCAGTCGGACAGGGACTAGCGTGTTCTTC.